The 25 T cell receptor beta chains given below trace back to one sample, sequenced in a study of early T cells in non-severe SARS-CoV-2 infection (dated by TCRdb to the early 2020s). Library construction relied on 5' RACE. Sequencer: NextSeq 500. Starting from the raw public reads, TCRdb applied fastp trimming at Q25, assembled clones with MiXCR and retained in-frame beta chains. Every entry covers one CDR3 protein and lists the most common genes and DNA from its rows. Here the sample has more than 35,000 distinct CDR3 sequences; 5% to 7% occur a single time. The leading ten clones occupy 5.5% to 6% of the sample. The sample was whole blood. Every receptor here comes from an adult who was a healthcare worker with PCR-confirmed SARS-CoV-2 infection or an uninfected control (not recorded which).

Turning to this clonotype: Sequence at one end of the junction differs from germline and may be a read error. The gene calls are TRBV2 and TRBJ2-7, with 7 bases fitting TRBD1. Germline loops: CDR1 SNHLY, CDR2 FYNNEI. The CDR3 sequence is 12 residues long. The CDR3 is CASSEPGQLPPF. As DNA, the CDR3 is TGTGCCAGCAGTGAGCCGGGACAGCTTCCACCTTTC.

This rearrangement joins TRBV7-2 to TRBJ1-2; 9 nucleotides match TRBD1. Germline V gives CDR1 SGHTA, CDR2 FQGNSA. Trimming at V came to 5 bases and at J to 3 bases, leaving 7 bases not matched to a gene. The CDR3 consists of 15 residues. The CDR3 protein is CASSVQQGADYGYTF. The CDR3 DNA sequence: TGTGCCAGCAGCGTACAACAGGGGGCCGACTATGGCTACACCTTC. The variable domain in full, with the rest retrieved from reference TRBV7-2 and TRBJ1-2, is GAGVSQSPSNKVTEKGKDVELRCDPISGHTALYWYRQSLGQGLEFLIYFQGNSAPDKSGLPSDRFSAERTGGSVSTLTIQRTQQEDSAVYLCASSVQQGADYGYTFGSGTRLTVV.

This clonotype was counted many times. The chain couples TRBV7-2 to TRBJ2-1; D possibly corresponds to TRBD2 (6 bases). Germline lookup yields CDR1 SGHTA and CDR2 FQGNSA. The CDR3 is made up of 15 amino acids. The V end lost 5 bases, the J end lost 0 bases, and 11 bases lay between the germline ends. The DNA of the CDR3 is TGTGCCAGCAGCATGGGACTTAGCTCCTACAATGAGCAGTTCTTC. It specifies CASSMGLSSYNEQFF.

J is TRBJ1-6 and V is TRBV4-1; a possible D gene is TRBD1 (5 bases). The CDR3 covers 15 residues. Trimming shortened V by 0 bases and J by 7 bases, and 10 bases separated the two germline ends. Germline V gene lookup returns CDR1 MGHRA and CDR2 YSYEKL. The CDR3 sequence is CASSQERQRNSPLHF. The CDR3, as DNA: TGCGCCAGCAGCCAAGAGAGACAGAGGAATTCACCCCTCCACTTT.

This rearrangement joins TRBV18 to TRBJ1-3; D uncertain. The length of the CDR3 is 15 residues. Trimming removed 5 bases at V and 0 bases at J, with 11 bases between. Germline loops: CDR1 KGHSH, CDR2 LQKENI. The CDR3 is CASSTAPNSGNTIYF. Written as DNA, the CDR3 is TGTGCCAGCTCAACCGCGCCTAACTCTGGAAACACCATATATTTT.

The CDR3 reads CASSSGTGRGNTIYF. In DNA form, the CDR3 reads TGTGCCAGCAGCTCCGGGACAGGGAGGGGAAACACCATATATTTT. The chain has TRBV7-6 and TRBJ1-3; 9 bases map to TRBD1. This CDR3 has 15 amino acids. J lost 4 bases, V lost 4 bases, and 5 bases had no gene match. Per the germline V gene, CDR1 is SGHVS and CDR2 is FNYEAQ.

This clonotype was observed many times. The V call is TRBV11-2, the J call TRBJ1-1; 8 bases are a match to TRBD1. Germline V gene data show CDR1 as SGHAT and CDR2 as FQNNGV. This CDR3 region has 17 residues. The junction had 12 bases not matched to a gene; V was cut back by 5 bases and J by 1 base. CDR3 in amino acids: CASSLDRVRLGNTEAFF. CDR3 in DNA: TGTGCCAGCAGCCTGGACAGGGTAAGGCTCGGGAACACTGAAGCTTTCTTT.

The sample holds many counts of this clonotype. The chain is built from TRBV20-1 and TRBJ2-7, with TRBD2 matching over 10 bases. The CDR3 spans 15 residues. The trim removed 3 bases at V and 5 bases at J, leaving 10 bases unmatched. Germline-derived CDR1 and CDR2 are DFQATT and SNEGSKA (reference sequence). The CDR3 nucleotides are TGCAGTGCTAGGAGCGGGAGGGCCGGTCAGGACGAGCAGTACTTC. It encodes CSARSGRAGQDEQYF.

This clonotype appeared many times. This chain links TRBV5-1 with TRBJ1-1; 7 bases are shared with TRBD1. Germline V gene sequence: CDR1 SGHRS, CDR2 YFSETQ. The J segment lost 5 bases and the V segment lost 2 bases, leaving 3 bases of the junction unmatched. This CDR3 contains 13 residues. The DNA of the CDR3 is TGCGCCAGCAGCTTTGAGGGGGCGACTGAAGCTTTCTTT. Translation gives CASSFEGATEAFF.

A few counts support this clonotype. J is TRBJ2-2 and V is TRBV7-2; D perhaps matches TRBD1 (7 bases). Germline assignment: CDR1 SGHTA and CDR2 FQGNSA. The V gene lost 3 bases and the J gene lost 5 bases, with 16 bases spanning the gap. The CDR3 has 16 residues. In DNA, the CDR3 is TGTGCCAGCAGCTTGGCCCAGGGGGGAGTGACCGGGGAGCTGTTTTTT. This gives the protein CASSLAQGGVTGELFF.

This clonotype was detected only a few times. This sequence joins TRBV10-2 and TRBJ1-1, with a possible D match to TRBD1 (6 bases). The V gene lost 5 bases and the J gene lost 0 bases, with 10 bases spanning the gap. Germline CDR1 is WSHSY and CDR2 is SAAADI. CDR3 length: 14 amino acids. CDR3 in amino acids: CASSSQGLNTEAFF. CDR3 sequence (DNA): TGCGCCAGCAGTTCTCAGGGGCTGAACACTGAAGCTTTCTTT.

The rearrangement joins TRBV5-1 to TRBJ2-1, with D perhaps matching TRBD2 (6 bases). V lost 0 bases and J 9 bases, leaving 13 bases between the germline ends. Per germline, CDR1 SGHRS and CDR2 YFSETQ. The CDR3 has 14 amino acids. For the CDR3, the DNA is TGCGCCAGCAGCTTGGGACTAGGAAAGGGTGAGCAGTTCTTC. Translating gives CASSLGLGKGEQFF.

This rearrangement joins TRBV20-1 to TRBJ2-1; a possible D gene is TRBD2 (5 bases). Germline assignment: CDR1 DFQATT and CDR2 SNEGSKA (reference sequence). The CDR3 is 16 residues long. Trimming took 4 bases from V and 0 from J, leaving 16 bases between them. For the CDR3, the DNA is TGCAGTGCTACCGATACCGGCACTAGCTCCTACAATGAGCAGTTCTTC. Translated: CSATDTGTSSYNEQFF.

This clonotype has at least ten counts. Here the CDR3 reads CASSKRREGDRTETQYF. Written as DNA, the CDR3 is TGTGCCAGCAGCAAAAGGCGGGAAGGGGATCGAACGGAGACCCAGTACTTC. The chain is built from TRBV21-1 and TRBJ2-5; the table's D call of TRBD2 was not tested on the DNA. TRBV21-1 is given as a pseudogene. The length of the CDR3 is 17 residues.

There are a few counts of this clonotype. The rearrangement links TRBV7-2 to TRBJ2-7; TRBD1 matches at 8 bases. From germline, CDR1 is SGHTA and CDR2 FQGNSA. V trimming: 5 bases; J trimming: 2 bases; junction bases outside the gene matches: 8. The CDR3 spans 15 residues. CDR3 residues: CASSPGQGRPYEQYF. The CDR3 region has the DNA TGTGCCAGCAGCCCCGGACAGGGTAGGCCCTACGAGCAGTACTTC.

J is TRBJ2-1 and V is TRBV29-1; the D is unclear. Germline assignment: CDR1 SQVTM and CDR2 ANQGSEA. V was clipped by 4 bases and J by 12 bases, with 13 bases between them. The CDR3 is 11 residues long. The DNA of the CDR3 is TGCAGCGTTGTTCTGGGTTTGGGGCAGTTCTTC. As protein: CSVVLGLGQFF.

This clonotype was counted a few times. The chain is built from TRBV12-3 or TRBV12-4 and TRBJ2-7; 7 bases line up with TRBD1. With 1 base clipped from V and 2 bases from J, the junction kept 2 bases outside the gene matches. This CDR3 has 14 residues. DNA of the CDR3: TGTGCCAGCAGTTTAGGGACAGGACCCTACGAGCAGTACTTC. Protein sequence: CASSLGTGPYEQYF.

This clonotype was counted at least ten times. A junction boundary mismatches the germline segment, possibly from a read error. The CDR3 DNA follows: TGTGCCAGCAGCCTCGAGATTTACGGGACAGAAAACTTC. It specifies CASSLEIYGTENF. The rearrangement links TRBV7-2 to TRBJ2-5; TRBD1 agrees at 7 bases. CDR1 is SGHTA and CDR2 is FQGNSA in the germline V gene. CDR3 size: 13 residues.

There are many counts of this clonotype. The rearrangement joins TRBV10-3 to TRBJ2-6; perhaps TRBD1 as D (6 bases). The V end lost 7 bases, the J end lost 0 bases, and 22 bases lay between the germline ends. This CDR3 contains 19 residues. The germline gives CDR1 ENHRY, CDR2 SYGVKD. CDR3 loop: CAITRGPSLETSGANVLTF. The CDR3 DNA reads TGTGCCATCACCAGGGGCCCAAGTTTGGAAACCTCTGGGGCCAACGTCCTGACTTTC.

This clonotype appeared a few times. V usage is TRBV6-1 and J usage is TRBJ2-5, with 7 bases lining up with TRBD2. This CDR3 is built from 15 residues. The ends lost 0 bases at V and 3 bases at J; junction bases unmatched: 4. CDR1 and CDR2 from the germline V gene are MNHNS and SASEGT. CDR3 in amino acids: CASSEAYLAEETQYF. The DNA of the CDR3 is TGTGCCAGCAGTGAAGCGTACCTAGCGGAAGAGACCCAGTACTTC.

This clonotype turned up a few times. The chain carries TRBV19 and TRBJ1-1; possibly TRBD1 for D (5 bases). V lost 3 bases to trimming and J lost 5 bases, with 19 bases between them. CDR3 length equals 16 residues. Germline V gene sequence: CDR1 LNHDA, CDR2 SQIVND (reference sequence). The CDR3 nucleotides are TGTGCCAGTAGTATTCTCTGGGGCGGACGATATACTGAAGCTTTCTTT. It specifies CASSILWGGRYTEAFF.

The chain joins TRBV10-3 to TRBJ2-3, with D hard to call. Germline V gives CDR1 ENHRY, CDR2 SYGVKD. The CDR3 consists of 12 residues. Trimming shortened V by 0 bases and J by 8 bases, and 6 bases separated the two germline ends. Here the CDR3 reads CAISESKATQYF. Written as DNA, the CDR3 is TGTGCCATCAGTGAGTCGAAGGCTACGCAGTATTTT.

This clonotype showed up just a few times. The genes are TRBV28 and TRBJ2-7, with 7 bases matching TRBD2. V lost 2 bases to trimming and J lost 4 bases; unmatched junction nucleotides: 8. This CDR3 spans 15 amino acids. Germline-derived CDR1 and CDR2 are MDHEN and SYDVKM. CDR3 in amino acids: CASSLQLRGLYEQYF. DNA of the CDR3: TGTGCCAGCAGTTTACAGCTTCGGGGACTATACGAGCAGTACTTC.

The J gene is TRBJ2-1, the V gene TRBV6-1, with a weak D call TRBD2 (5 bases). Trimming cost V 3 bases and J 7 bases, with 10 bases left between them. Germline CDR1 and CDR2: MNHNS and SASEGT. The CDR3 sequence is 13 residues long. The CDR3 nucleotides are TGTGCCAGCAGTGAGGGAGTGGCTAATGAGCAGTTCTTC. This encodes CASSEGVANEQFF.

CDR3 sequence: CASNQGRETQYF. DNA of the CDR3: TGTGCCAGCAATCAGGGACGAGAGACCCAGTACTTC. The chain couples TRBV14 to TRBJ2-5; TRBD1 or TRBD2 may be the D gene (5 bases each). Trimming took 7 bases from V and 4 from J, leaving 10 bases between them. Looked up from germline, CDR1 is SGHDN and CDR2 is FVKESK. This CDR3 contains 12 residues. Full variable domain (outside the CDR3, taken from reference TRBV14 and TRBJ2-5): EAGVTQFPSHSVIEKGQTVTLRCDPISGHDNLYWYRRVMGKEIKFLLHFVKESKQDESGMPNNRFLAERTGGTYSTLKVQPAELEDSGVYFCASNQGRETQYFGPGTRLLVL.